The source of this T cell receptor (beta chain) is a study of shared clonotypes between healthy human individuals. The germline CDR1 and CDR2 sequences are SGHDT and YYEEEE. After removal of 0 bases from V and 4 bases from J, the junction contained 3 bases not matched to a gene. CDR3 size: 15 residues. In regard to this clone: In the same sample, other DNA sequences code for this CDR3.

In the original processing: Junction-only immunoSEQ sequences carried no quality scores, so filtering differed. Generated by immunoSEQ multiplex PCR, the TCRdb table keeps only in-frame clones and is missing some. For V, J and clone size, that table is used; D and trimming come from the DNA. The sample contains about 2 million clones, about 95% of which appear only once. Naive CD8 populations comprised CD45RO-negative cells positively selected for CCR7, excluding terminally differentiated effector memory CD45RA+ cells. The sequenced sample was naive CD8+ T cells sorted from blood. The clonotype was recovered from a man younger than 30 in good health. The rearrangement joins TRBV5-6 to TRBJ2-1; 8 nucleotides line up with TRBD2. The CDR3 DNA follows: TGTGCCAGCAGCTTGGGCACTAGCGGTTACAATGAGCAGTTCTTC. Translated: CASSLGTSGYNEQFF.